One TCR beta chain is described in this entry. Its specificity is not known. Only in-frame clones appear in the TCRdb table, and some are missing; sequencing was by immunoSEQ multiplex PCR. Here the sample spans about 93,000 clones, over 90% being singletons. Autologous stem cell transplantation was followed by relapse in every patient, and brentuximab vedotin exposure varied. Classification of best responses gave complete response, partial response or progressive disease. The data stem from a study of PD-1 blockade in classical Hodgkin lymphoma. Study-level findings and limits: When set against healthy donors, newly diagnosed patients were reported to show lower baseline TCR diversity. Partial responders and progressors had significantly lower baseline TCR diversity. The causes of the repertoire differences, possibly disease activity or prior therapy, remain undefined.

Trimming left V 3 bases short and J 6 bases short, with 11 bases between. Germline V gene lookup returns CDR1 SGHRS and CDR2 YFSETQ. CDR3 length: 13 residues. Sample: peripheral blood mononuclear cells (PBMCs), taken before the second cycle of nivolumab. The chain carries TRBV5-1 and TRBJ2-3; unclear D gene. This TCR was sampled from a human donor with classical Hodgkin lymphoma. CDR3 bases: TGCGCCAGCAGCTCCGTGTTGGGGGATACGCAGTATTTT. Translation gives CASSSVLGDTQYF.